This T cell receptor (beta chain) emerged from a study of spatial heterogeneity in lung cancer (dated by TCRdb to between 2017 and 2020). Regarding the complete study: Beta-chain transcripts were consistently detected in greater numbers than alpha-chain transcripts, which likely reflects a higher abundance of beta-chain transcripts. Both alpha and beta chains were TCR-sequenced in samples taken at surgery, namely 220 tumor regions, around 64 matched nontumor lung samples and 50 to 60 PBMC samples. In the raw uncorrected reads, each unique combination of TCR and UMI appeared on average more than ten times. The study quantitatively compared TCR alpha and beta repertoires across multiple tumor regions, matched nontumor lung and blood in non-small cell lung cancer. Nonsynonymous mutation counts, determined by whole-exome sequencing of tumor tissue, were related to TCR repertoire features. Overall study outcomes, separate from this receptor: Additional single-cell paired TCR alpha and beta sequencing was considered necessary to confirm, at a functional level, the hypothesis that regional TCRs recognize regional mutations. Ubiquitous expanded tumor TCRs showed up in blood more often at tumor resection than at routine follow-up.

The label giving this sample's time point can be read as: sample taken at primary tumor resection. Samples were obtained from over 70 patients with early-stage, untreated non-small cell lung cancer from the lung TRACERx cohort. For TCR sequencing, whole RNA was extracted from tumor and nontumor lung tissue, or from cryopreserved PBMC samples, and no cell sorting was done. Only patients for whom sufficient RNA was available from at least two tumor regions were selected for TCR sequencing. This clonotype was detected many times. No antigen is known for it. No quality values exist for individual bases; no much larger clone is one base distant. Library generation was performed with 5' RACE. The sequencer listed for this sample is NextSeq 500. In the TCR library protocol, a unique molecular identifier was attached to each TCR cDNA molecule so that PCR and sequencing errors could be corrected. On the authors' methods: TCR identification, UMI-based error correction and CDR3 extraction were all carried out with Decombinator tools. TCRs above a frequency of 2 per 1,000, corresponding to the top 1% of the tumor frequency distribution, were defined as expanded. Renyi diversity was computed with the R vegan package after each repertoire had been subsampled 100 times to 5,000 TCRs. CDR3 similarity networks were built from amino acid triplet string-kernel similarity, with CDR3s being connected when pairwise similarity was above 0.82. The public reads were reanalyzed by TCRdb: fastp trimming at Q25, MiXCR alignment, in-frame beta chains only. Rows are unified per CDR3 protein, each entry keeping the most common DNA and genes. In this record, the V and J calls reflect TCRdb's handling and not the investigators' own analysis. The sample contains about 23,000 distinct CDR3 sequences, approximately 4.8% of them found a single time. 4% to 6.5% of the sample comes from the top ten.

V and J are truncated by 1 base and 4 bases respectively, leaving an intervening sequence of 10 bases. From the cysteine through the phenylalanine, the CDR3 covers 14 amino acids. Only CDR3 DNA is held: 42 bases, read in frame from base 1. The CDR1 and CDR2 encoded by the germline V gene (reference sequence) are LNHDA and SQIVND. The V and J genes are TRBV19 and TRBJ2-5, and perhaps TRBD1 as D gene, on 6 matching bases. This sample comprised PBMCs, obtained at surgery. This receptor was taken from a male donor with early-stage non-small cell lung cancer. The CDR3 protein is CASSIGTGLETQYF. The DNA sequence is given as TGTGCCAGTAGTATAGGAACAGGGTTAGAGACCCAGTACTTC.